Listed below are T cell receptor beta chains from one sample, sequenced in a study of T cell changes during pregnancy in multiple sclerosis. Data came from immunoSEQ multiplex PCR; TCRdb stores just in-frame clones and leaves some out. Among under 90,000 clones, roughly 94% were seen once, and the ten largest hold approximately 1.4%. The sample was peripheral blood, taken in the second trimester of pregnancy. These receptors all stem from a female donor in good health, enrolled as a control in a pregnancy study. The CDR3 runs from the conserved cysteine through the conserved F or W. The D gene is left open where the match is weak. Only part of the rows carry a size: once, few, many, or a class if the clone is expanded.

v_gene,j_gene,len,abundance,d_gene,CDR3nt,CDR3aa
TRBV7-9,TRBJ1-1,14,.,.,TGTGCCAGCAGCTTTTCGACAGGGAACACTGAAGCTTTCTTT,CASSFSTGNTEAFF
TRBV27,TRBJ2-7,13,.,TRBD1,TGTGCCGCGTCGGGCCAGAGGGGGCACGAGCAGTACTTC,CAASGQRGHEQYF
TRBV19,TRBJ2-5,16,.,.,TGTGCCAGTAGTATGTCGGACAGTGGGGGAGAAGAGACCCAGTACTTC,CASSMSDSGGEETQYF
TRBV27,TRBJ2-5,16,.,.,TGTGCCAGCAGTAGAGTGGGCCTACTTAACAGGGAGACCCAGTACTTC,CASSRVGLLNRETQYF
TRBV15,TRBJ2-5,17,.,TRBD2,TGTGCCACCAGCAGAGCTACAGCGGGAGGGCCGCGGGAGACCCAGTACTTC,CATSRATAGGPRETQYF
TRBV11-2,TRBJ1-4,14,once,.,TGTGCCAGCAGTGAAATTAGGGGTAATGAAAAACTGTTTTTT,CASSEIRGNEKLFF
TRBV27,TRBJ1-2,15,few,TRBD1,TGTGCCAGCAGTTCTACCCCGGGACAGGTCGGAGGCTACACCTTC,CASSSTPGQVGGYTF
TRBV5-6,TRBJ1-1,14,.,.,TGTGCCAGCAGCTTGGTATCCAGGGTCCAAAAAGCTTTCTTT,CASSLVSRVQKAFF
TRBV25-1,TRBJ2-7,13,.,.,TGTGCCAGCAGTGACAGGGACTCCTACGAGCAGTACTTC,CASSDRDSYEQYF
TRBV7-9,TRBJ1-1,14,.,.,TGTGCCAGCAGCTTAGAACACATGAACACTGAAGCTTTCTTT,CASSLEHMNTEAFF
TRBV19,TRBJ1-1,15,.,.,TGTGCCAGTACTTTTCGAGGCCAGGGGAACACTGAAGCTTTCTTT,CASTFRGQGNTEAFF
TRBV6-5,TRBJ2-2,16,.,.,TGTGCCAGCAGTTACCCCGCGGGACAGTACACCGGGGAGCTGTTTTTT,CASSYPAGQYTGELFF
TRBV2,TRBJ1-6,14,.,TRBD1,TGTGCCAGCAGCGGGACAGGAAGAAATTCACCCCTCCACTTT,CASSGTGRNSPLHF
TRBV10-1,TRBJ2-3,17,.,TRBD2,TGCGCCAGCAGTTCCGACCATAGCGGGGGATACACAGATACGCAGTATTTT,CASSSDHSGGYTDTQYF
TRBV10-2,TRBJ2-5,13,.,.,TGCGCCAGCAGTCTGGCGGTACAAGAGACCCAGTACTTC,CASSLAVQETQYF
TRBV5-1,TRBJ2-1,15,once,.,TGCGCCAGCAGCTTGGGACAGTCCCCTTACAATGAGCAGTTCTTC,CASSLGQSPYNEQFF
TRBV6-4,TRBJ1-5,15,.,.,TGTGCCAGCAGTGAGAATTTCGGGGTTGGCCAGCCCCAGCATTTT,CASSENFGVGQPQHF
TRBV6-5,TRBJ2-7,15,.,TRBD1,TGTGCCAGCAGCGACCCCGGGACAGGGTACTACGAGCAGTACTTC,CASSDPGTGYYEQYF
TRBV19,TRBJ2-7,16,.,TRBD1,TGTGCCAGTAGTATTGGTTGGACAGGGGGCACCTACGAGCAGTACTTC,CASSIGWTGGTYEQYF
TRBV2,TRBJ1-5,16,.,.,TGTGCCAGCAGTCAAACAACAGGGTTGGGGCATCAGCCCCAGCATTTT,CASSQTTGLGHQPQHF
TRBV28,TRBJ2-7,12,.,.,TGTGCCAGCAGCAGCAGGGACTACGAGCAGTACTTC,CASSSRDYEQYF
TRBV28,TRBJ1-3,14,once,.,TGTGCCAGCAACCTAGCAGGGGAAGGAAACACCATATATTTT,CASNLAGEGNTIYF
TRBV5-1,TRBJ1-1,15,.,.,TGCGCCAGCAAACGAGCCTCGGTAACAGAGACTGAAGCTTTCTTT,CASKRASVTETEAFF
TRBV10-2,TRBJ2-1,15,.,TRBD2,TGCGCCAGCAGTGCTACTAGCGCCGAATACAATGAGCAGTTCTTC,CASSATSAEYNEQFF
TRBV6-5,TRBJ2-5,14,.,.,TGTGCCAGCAGAGAGGCTTCGGATCCCGAGACCCAGTACTTC,CASREASDPETQYF
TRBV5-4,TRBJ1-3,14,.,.,TGTGCCAGCCAGGGGCGCGAGGGAGGAAACACCATATATTTT,CASQGREGGNTIYF
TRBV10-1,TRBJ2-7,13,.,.,TGCGCCAGCAGGCCTGACAGTAGCTACGAGCAGTACTTC,CASRPDSSYEQYF
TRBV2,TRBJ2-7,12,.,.,TGTGCCAGCAACCAAAGAGACTACGAGCAGTACTTC,CASNQRDYEQYF
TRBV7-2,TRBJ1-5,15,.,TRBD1,TGTGCCAGCAGCTTCCGGGACAGGGAGTTGGCTCCCCAGCATTTT,CASSFRDRELAPQHF
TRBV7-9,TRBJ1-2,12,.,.,TGTGCCAGCAGCTTAAATGATAGGGGCAGGAGATTC,CASSLNDRGRRF
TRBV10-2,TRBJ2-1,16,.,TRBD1,TGCGCCAGCAGTGCGCTTAGGGGGCAACGGGGCAATGAGCAGTTCTTC,CASSALRGQRGNEQFF
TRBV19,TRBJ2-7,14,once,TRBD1,TGTGCCAGTAGTATTGGGTGGACAGGGGGCGAGCAGTACTTC,CASSIGWTGGEQYF
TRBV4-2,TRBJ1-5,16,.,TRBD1,TGTGCCAGCAGCCAACGGACAGGGGACGGCAATCAGCCCCAGCATTTT,CASSQRTGDGNQPQHF
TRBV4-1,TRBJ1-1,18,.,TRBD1,TGCGCCAGCAGCCAACCCAATACCGGGACAGGGGGACGCACTGAAGCTTTCTTT,CASSQPNTGTGGRTEAFF
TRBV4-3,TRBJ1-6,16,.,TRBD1,TGCGCCAGCAGCCAAGAGCGGACAGGGGGTCTTTCACCCCTCCACTTT,CASSQERTGGLSPLHF
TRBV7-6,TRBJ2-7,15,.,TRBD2,TGTGCCAGCAGCTTACTTAGCGGGAGGGCCGACGAGCAGTACTTC,CASSLLSGRADEQYF
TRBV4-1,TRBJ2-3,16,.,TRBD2,TGCGCCAGCAGCCAGGCCGGGAGTAGCGGGGGGGTAACGCAGTATTTT,CASSQAGSSGGVTQYF
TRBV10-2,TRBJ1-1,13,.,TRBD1,TGCGCCAGCAGTGGTCAGGGGGCGACTGAAGCTTTCTTT,CASSGQGATEAFF
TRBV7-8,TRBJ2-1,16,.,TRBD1,TGTGCCAGCAGCTTAGGGAGGACAGGGGGCCACAATGAGCAGTTCTTC,CASSLGRTGGHNEQFF
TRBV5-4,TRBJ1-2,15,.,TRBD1,TGTGCCAGCAGCTTGGCGAGCGGGACAGGGCATGGCTACACCTTC,CASSLASGTGHGYTF
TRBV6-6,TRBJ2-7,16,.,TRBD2,TGTGCCAGCAGTTACTGCCTGAGCGGGGGGGGCTGCGAGCAGTACTTC,CASSYCLSGGGCEQYF
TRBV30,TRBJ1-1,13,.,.,TGTGCCTGGAGTGATCGGTTTGACACTGAAGCTTTCTTT,CAWSDRFDTEAFF
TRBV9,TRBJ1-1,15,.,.,TGTGCCAGCAGCACTAAAGCGACGGGGAGCACTGAAGCTTTCTTT,CASSTKATGSTEAFF
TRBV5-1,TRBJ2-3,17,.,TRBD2,TGCGCCAGCAGCTTGGGCCTGACTAGCGGGTCGGCGGATACGCAGTATTTT,CASSLGLTSGSADTQYF
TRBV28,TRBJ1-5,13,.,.,TGTGCCAGCAGAGACAACCCAAATCAGCCCCAGCATTTT,CASRDNPNQPQHF
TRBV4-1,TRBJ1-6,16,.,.,TGCGCCAGCAGCCACCCGTTATTTCCCGGGAATTCACCCCTCCACTTT,CASSHPLFPGNSPLHF
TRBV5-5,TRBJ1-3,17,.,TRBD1,TGTGCCAGCAGCTTGGTACCCCTTGACAGGGCTGGAAACACCATATATTTT,CASSLVPLDRAGNTIYF
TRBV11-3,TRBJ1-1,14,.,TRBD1,TGTGCCAGCAGCATACAGGGGGCAGGGACTGAAGCTTTCTTT,CASSIQGAGTEAFF
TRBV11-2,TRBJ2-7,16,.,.,TGTGCCAGCAGCTTAGGGTTTAGTACCCTCTCCTACGAGCAGTACTTC,CASSLGFSTLSYEQYF
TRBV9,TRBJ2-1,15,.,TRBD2,TGTGCCAGCAGCGGGGGACTAGCGGGCTACAATGAGCAGTTCTTC,CASSGGLAGYNEQFF
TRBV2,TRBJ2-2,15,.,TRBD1,TGTGCCACCCTCCCGGGACAGGGTAACACCGGGGAGCTGTTTTTT,CATLPGQGNTGELFF
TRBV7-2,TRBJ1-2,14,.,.,TGTGCCAGCAGCCCGGGACAATCCTACTATGGCTACACCTTC,CASSPGQSYYGYTF
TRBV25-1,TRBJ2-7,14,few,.,TGTGCCAGCAGTGAATTGCAGGGAAAATACGAGCAGTACTTC,CASSELQGKYEQYF
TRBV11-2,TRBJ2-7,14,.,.,TGTGCCAGCAGCTGGGGCATAATGTCCTACGAGCAGTACTTC,CASSWGIMSYEQYF
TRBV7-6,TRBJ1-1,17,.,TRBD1,TGTGCCAGCAGCTTAAGGGTATGGGACAGGGAGTGGGCTGAAGCTTTCTTT,CASSLRVWDREWAEAFF
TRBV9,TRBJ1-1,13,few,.,TGTGCCAGCAGCGTAGTTGACAGCCCTGAAGCTTTCTTT,CASSVVDSPEAFF
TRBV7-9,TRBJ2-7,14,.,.,TGTGCCAGCAGCTTAGCGGGGGGAATCTACGAGCAGTACTTC,CASSLAGGIYEQYF
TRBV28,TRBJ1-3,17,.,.,TGTGCCAGCAGTACTCAGGACAGTCCCTTCTCTGGAAACACCATATATTTT,CASSTQDSPFSGNTIYF
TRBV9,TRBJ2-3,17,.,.,TGTGCCAGCAGCGCCCCTCTAAAGGGAGAGAGCACAGATACGCAGTATTTT,CASSAPLKGESTDTQYF
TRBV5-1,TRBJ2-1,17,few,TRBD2,TGCGCCAGCAGTCAGTCCTTAGCGGGAGAAGTAAGAAATGAGCAGTTCTTC,CASSQSLAGEVRNEQFF